The 20 T cell receptor beta chains below all came from one sample that was sequenced in a study of T cells in Graves' hyperthyroidism and ophthalmopathy. The investigators amplified TCR beta CDR3 regions from RNA transcripts. A set of HTBI primers served as the primers for a first-round RT-PCR of the TCR CDR3. TCRdb ran MiXCR on the multiplex PCR reads and lists one entry per CDR3 protein. The sample shows about 350,000 distinct CDR3 sequences, 15% to 20% of them seen only once. The sample was blood. The receptors come from a woman between 35 and 50 years old with Graves' ophthalmopathy.

This clonotype was seen at least ten times. The genes are TRBV5-1 and TRBJ1-1; TRBD1 aligns across 7 bases. Trimming cost V 4 bases and J 4 bases; bases outside gene matches: 13. The CDR3 has 16 residues. From germline, CDR1 is SGHRS and CDR2 YFSETQ. The CDR3 protein is CASSIGQFQGGTEAFF. CDR3 DNA: TGCGCCAGCAGCATTGGACAGTTTCAGGGGGGCACTGAAGCTTTCTTT.

In this sample, this clonotype turned up many times. DNA of the CDR3: TGTGCCAGCAGAGCACTGGCAGGGGGCGTCTATGGCTACACCTTC. This encodes CASRALAGGVYGYTF. This chain links TRBV27 with TRBJ1-2; TRBD1 matches at 8 bases. The CDR3 contains 15 residues. V was pared by 6 bases and J by 4 bases, with 10 bases of the junction left unmatched. The germline CDR1 and CDR2 sequences are MNHEY and SMNVEV (reference sequence).

Many counts were recorded for this clonotype. V and J are TRBV5-1 and TRBJ2-5; D remains ambiguous. Trimming stripped 6 bases from V and 5 bases from J, with 14 bases between. CDR1 and CDR2 from the germline V gene are SGHRS and YFSETQ. The CDR3 spans 13 residues. Here the CDR3 reads CASKPNGVETQYF. In DNA, the CDR3 is TGCGCCAGCAAGCCCAATGGGGTTGAGACCCAGTACTTC.

The sample holds many counts of this clonotype. This chain links TRBV2 with TRBJ1-2; D is uncertain. The germline CDR1 and CDR2 sequences are SNHLY and FYNNEI. Trimming pared 5 bases from V and 5 bases from J, leaving 6 bases between. This CDR3 contains 11 residues. The chain's CDR3 is CASSYKYGYTF. In nucleotides, the CDR3 is TGTGCCAGCAGTTATAAGTATGGCTACACCTTC.

This clonotype appeared many times. The rearrangement joins TRBV19 to TRBJ1-2; the D is unclear. Trimming removed 7 bases from V and 1 base from J, with 10 bases in between. The germline CDR1 and CDR2 sequences are LNHDA and SQIVND (reference sequence). The CDR3 is made up of 13 amino acids. CDR3 residues: CASTSYLNYGYTF. The CDR3 DNA follows: TGTGCCAGTACCTCTTACCTTAACTATGGCTACACCTTC.

The chain recombines TRBV28 with TRBJ1-2; TRBD1 is a possible D gene (6 bases). Germline assignment: CDR1 MDHEN and CDR2 SYDVKM. V was pared by 2 bases and J by 5 bases, with 18 bases between. CDR3 length: 16 residues. The CDR3 DNA sequence: TGTGCCAGCAGTTTACTCTTCGATGGACAGTCTTATGGCTACACCTTC. It translates to CASSLLFDGQSYGYTF.

This clonotype was counted a few times. This chain links TRBV5-6 with TRBJ1-2; 10 bases are shared with TRBD1. CDR1 and CDR2 (germline): SGHDT, YYEEEE. V gave up 7 bases and J gave up 4 bases; unmatched junction bases: 13. The CDR3 runs to 16 residues. The CDR3 loop reads CASSSGQGGISYGYTF. DNA of the CDR3: TGTGCCAGCTCATCAGGACAGGGGGGGATTAGCTATGGCTACACCTTC.

With regard to this clonotype: A much larger clone differs from this one at a single base, so this may be a read error. The rearrangement uses TRBV19 and TRBJ1-6; D is possibly TRBD1 (6 bases). The CDR3 runs 17 residues. V was cut by 7 bases and J by 0 bases, with 16 bases left in between. Germline V lookup: CDR1 LNHDA, CDR2 SQIVND (reference sequence). CDR3: CASILTGPSSYNSPLHF. The DNA of the CDR3 is TGTGCCAGTATCCTGACAGGACCGAGCTCCTATAATTCACCCCTCCACTTT.

The rearrangement links TRBV28 to TRBJ1-1; possible D gene TRBD1, 5 bases. Germline-derived CDR1 and CDR2 are MDHEN and SYDVKM. This CDR3 is 16 amino acids long. The V end lost 5 bases, the J end lost 4 bases, and 20 bases lay between the germline ends. In DNA form, the CDR3 reads TGTGCCAGCAGTCTTGGGGACGGACGGTTCGGCACTGAAGCTTTCTTT. This encodes CASSLGDGRFGTEAFF.

This clonotype was counted between two and nine times. The CDR3 loop reads CASSAVGLAETGELFF. The CDR3 region has the DNA TGTGCCAGCAGCGCGGTGGGACTAGCGGAAACCGGGGAGCTGTTTTTT. The V and J genes are TRBV9 and TRBJ2-2; 11 bases align to TRBD2. The germline CDR1 and CDR2 sequences are SGDLS and YYNGEE. The CDR3 spans 16 residues. V lost 3 bases, J lost 5 bases, and 6 bases stayed unmatched.

At least ten counts were recorded for this clonotype. The J gene is TRBJ1-1, the V gene TRBV7-8; D uncertain. There are 18 residues in the CDR3. Germline V gives CDR1 SGHVS, CDR2 FQNEAQ. Trimming removed 1 base from V and 0 bases from J, with 18 bases in between. In nucleotides, the CDR3 is TGTGCCAGCAGCTTAGGTCGTTTGGGGAGATCCATGAACACTGAAGCTTTCTTT. This encodes CASSLGRLGRSMNTEAFF.

This clonotype was observed many times. V is TRBV27 and J is TRBJ2-5, with D tentatively TRBD2 (5 bases). V dropped 3 bases and J dropped 9 bases, with 17 bases sitting between them. The CDR3 loop spans 14 amino acids. Germline values: CDR1 MNHEY, CDR2 SMNVEV (reference sequence). CDR3 sequence (DNA): TGTGCCAGCAGTTTTGGCGGGCCTCGTTCGGCCCAGTACTTC. Protein sequence: CASSFGGPRSAQYF.

At least ten counts were recorded for this clonotype. Sequence at one end of the junction differs from germline and may be a read error. This sequence joins TRBV12-3 or TRBV12-4 and TRBJ1-1; a weak D match, TRBD1 (5 bases). There are 14 residues in the CDR3. The DNA of the CDR3 is TGTGCCAGCAGTTCGGGGACGGTGAACGCTGAAGCTTTCTTT. It specifies CASSSGTVNAEAFF.

This clonotype was recorded at least ten times. The V and J genes are TRBV20-1 and TRBJ2-5, with 12 bases identical to TRBD2. CDR1 and CDR2 (germline): DFQATT, SNEGSKA (reference sequence). V shed 2 bases and J 5 bases; nucleotides not matched to a gene: 15. This CDR3 comprises 18 residues. CDR3 sequence reads: CSARNHVASGREMETQYF. DNA of the CDR3: TGCAGTGCTAGAAACCATGTGGCTAGCGGGAGGGAAATGGAGACCCAGTACTTC.

This clonotype was counted ten times or more. The CDR3 spells CAISDLWDSSTYGYTF. The CDR3 region has the DNA TGTGCCATCAGTGATCTGTGGGACAGCTCTACCTATGGCTACACCTTC. V usage is TRBV10-3 and J usage is TRBJ1-2, with 7 positions matching TRBD1. Losses at the gene ends were 3 bases for V and 4 bases for J; bases not matched to a gene: 11. CDR1 and CDR2 (germline): ENHRY, SYGVKD. The CDR3 has 16 residues.

This clonotype was observed at least ten times. The rearrangement joins TRBV20-1 to TRBJ2-7; the match to TRBD1 covers 7 bases. The CDR3 contains 14 residues. V lost 0 bases to trimming and J lost 3 bases; unmatched junction nucleotides: 5. The germline CDR1 and CDR2 sequences are DFQATT and SNEGSKA (reference sequence). The CDR3 reads CSARDPGQLYEQYF. The CDR3 DNA is TGCAGTGCTAGAGACCCGGGACAGCTCTACGAGCAGTACTTC.

Points on this clonotype: The conserved phenylalanine or tryptophan is not found at the CDR3 terminus, so this likely reflects a read error. In DNA form, the CDR3 reads TGCGCCAGCAGCCAAGGGAACGGCAACGCGGGCACTGAAGCTTTCGTT. Amino acid sequence: CASSQGNGNAGTEAFV. This chain connects TRBV4-3 to TRBJ1-1; the D is unclear. The germline V gene has CDR1 LGHNA and CDR2 YSLEER. Trimming removed 1 base from V and 4 bases from J, with 16 bases in between. This CDR3 spans 16 amino acids.

A few counts support this clonotype. V and J are TRBV6-1 and TRBJ1-5; TRBD1 might be the D (5 bases). This CDR3 contains 13 residues. Trimming left V 3 bases short and J 7 bases short, with 10 bases between. Looked up from germline, CDR1 is MNHNS and CDR2 is SASEGT. The CDR3 DNA sequence: TGTGCCAGCAGTGATTGGGGCGGGCAGCCCCAGCATTTT. Translating it yields CASSDWGGQPQHF.

This clonotype appeared many times. The CDR3 DNA follows: TGTGCCAGCAGTGAAAAGGGGGGGACAGGCATCTATGGCTACACCTTC. Its protein is CASSEKGGTGIYGYTF. J is TRBJ1-2 and V is TRBV25-1; 8 positions match TRBD1. Trimming at V came to 2 bases and at J to 4 bases, leaving 9 bases not matched to a gene. The CDR3 consists of 16 residues. Germline CDR1 is MGHDK and CDR2 is SYGVNS.

This clonotype was seen ten or more times. This chain uses TRBV28 with TRBJ2-7, with D unclear. Germline V gives CDR1 MDHEN, CDR2 SYDVKM. Trimming removed 3 bases at V and 5 bases at J, with 11 bases between. There are 13 residues in the CDR3. CDR3 loop: CASSFGRLNEQYF. CDR3 in DNA: TGTGCCAGCAGTTTTGGGCGGCTTAACGAGCAGTACTTC.